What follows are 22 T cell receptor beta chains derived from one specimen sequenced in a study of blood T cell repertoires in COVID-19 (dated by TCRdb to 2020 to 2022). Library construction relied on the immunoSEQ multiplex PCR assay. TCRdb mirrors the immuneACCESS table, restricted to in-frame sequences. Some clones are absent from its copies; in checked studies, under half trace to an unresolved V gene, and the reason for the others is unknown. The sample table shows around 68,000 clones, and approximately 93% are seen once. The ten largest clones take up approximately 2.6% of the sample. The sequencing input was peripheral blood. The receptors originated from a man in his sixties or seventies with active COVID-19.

CDR3 DNA: TGTGCAGCGGGCCGCAATCAGCCCCAGCATTTT. Protein product: CAAGRNQPQHF. This rearrangement joins TRBV6-5 to TRBJ1-5; D is uncertain. The CDR3 is 11 residues long. CDR1 is MNHEY, CDR2 SVGAGI, per germline.

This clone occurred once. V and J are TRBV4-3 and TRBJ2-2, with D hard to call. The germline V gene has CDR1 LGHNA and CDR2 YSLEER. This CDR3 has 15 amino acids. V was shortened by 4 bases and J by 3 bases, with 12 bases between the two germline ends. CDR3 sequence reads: CASSLEADYTGELFF. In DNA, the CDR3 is TGCGCCAGCAGCCTTGAGGCCGACTACACCGGGGAGCTGTTTTTT.

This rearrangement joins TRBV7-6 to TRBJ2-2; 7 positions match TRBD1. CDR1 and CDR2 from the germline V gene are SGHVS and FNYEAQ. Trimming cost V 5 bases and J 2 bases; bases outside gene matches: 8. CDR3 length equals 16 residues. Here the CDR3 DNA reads TGTGCCAGCAGCGGACCAGGGGGATCCAACACCGGGGAGCTGTTTTTT. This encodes CASSGPGGSNTGELFF.

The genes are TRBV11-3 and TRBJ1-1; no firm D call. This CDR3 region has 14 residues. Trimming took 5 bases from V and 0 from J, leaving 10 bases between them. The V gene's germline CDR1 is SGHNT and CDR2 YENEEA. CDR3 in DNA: TGTGCCAGCAGCCCCGAGAATTTGAACACTGAAGCTTTCTTT. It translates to CASSPENLNTEAFF.

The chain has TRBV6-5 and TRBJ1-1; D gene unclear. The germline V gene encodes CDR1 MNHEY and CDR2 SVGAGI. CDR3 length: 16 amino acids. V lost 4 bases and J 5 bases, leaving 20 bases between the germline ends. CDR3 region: CASSSQDGNRVTEAFF. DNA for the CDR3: TGTGCCAGCAGTTCCCAGGACGGGAATAGGGTTACTGAAGCTTTCTTT.

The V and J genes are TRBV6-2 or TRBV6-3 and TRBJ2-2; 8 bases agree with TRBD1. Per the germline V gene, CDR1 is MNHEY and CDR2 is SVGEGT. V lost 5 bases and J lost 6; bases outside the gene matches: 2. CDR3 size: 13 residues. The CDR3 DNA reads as TGTGCCAGCAGTCTACAGGGGGCCGGGGAGCTGTTTTTT. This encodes CASSLQGAGELFF.

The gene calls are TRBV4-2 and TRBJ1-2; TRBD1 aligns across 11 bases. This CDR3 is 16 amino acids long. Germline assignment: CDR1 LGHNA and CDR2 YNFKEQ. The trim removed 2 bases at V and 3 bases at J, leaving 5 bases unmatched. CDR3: CASSQRSGQGDYGYTF. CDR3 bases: TGTGCCAGCAGCCAAAGATCGGGACAGGGGGACTATGGCTACACCTTC.

DNA for the CDR3: TGTGCCAGCAGCCAAGGGGGACTAGCGGGGGGCCATAAGACCCAGTACTTC. Translation: CASSQGGLAGGHKTQYF. The chain employs TRBV3-1 (or the pseudogene TRBV3-2) and TRBJ2-5; 15 bases map to TRBD2. Germline V gene lookup returns CDR1 LGHDT and CDR2 YNNKEL (reference sequence). The CDR3 has 17 residues. The V and J ends lost 1 base and 6 bases, in that order; junction bases with no gene match: 6.

CDR3 DNA sequence: TGTGCCACCAGTGATTCGCTGGGGCAGGGCTACACCTTC. Its protein is CATSDSLGQGYTF. This chain connects TRBV24-1 to TRBJ1-2; TRBD1 is a possible D gene (5 bases). Germline V gene data show CDR1 as KGHDR and CDR2 as SFDVKD. This CDR3 has 13 residues. Trimming cost V 2 bases and J 8 bases, with 11 bases left between them.

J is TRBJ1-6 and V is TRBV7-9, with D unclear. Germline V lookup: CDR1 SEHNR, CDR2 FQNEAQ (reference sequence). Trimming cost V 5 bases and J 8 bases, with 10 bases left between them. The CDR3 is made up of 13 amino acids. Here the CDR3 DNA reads TGTGCCAGCAGCGACACCGGTTATTCACCCCTCCACTTT. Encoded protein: CASSDTGYSPLHF.

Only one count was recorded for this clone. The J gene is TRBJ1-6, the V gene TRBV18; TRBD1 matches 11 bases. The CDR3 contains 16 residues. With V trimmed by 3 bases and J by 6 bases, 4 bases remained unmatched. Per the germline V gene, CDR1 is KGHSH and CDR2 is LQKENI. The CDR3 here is CASSPGQGALNSPLHF. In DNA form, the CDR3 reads TGTGCCAGCTCACCCGGACAGGGGGCGCTTAATTCACCCCTCCACTTT.

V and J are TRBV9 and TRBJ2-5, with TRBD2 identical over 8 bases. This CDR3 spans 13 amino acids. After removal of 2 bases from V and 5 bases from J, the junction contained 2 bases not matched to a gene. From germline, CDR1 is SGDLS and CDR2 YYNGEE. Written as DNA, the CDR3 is TGTGCCAGCAGCGTGGGACTAGGTGAGACCCAGTACTTC. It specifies CASSVGLGETQYF.

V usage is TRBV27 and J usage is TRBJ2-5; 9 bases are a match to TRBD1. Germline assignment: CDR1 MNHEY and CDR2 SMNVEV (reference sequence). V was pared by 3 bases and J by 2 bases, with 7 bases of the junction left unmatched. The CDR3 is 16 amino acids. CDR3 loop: CASSLRRGTGQETQYF. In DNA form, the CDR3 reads TGTGCCAGCAGTTTGAGGCGTGGGACAGGGCAAGAGACCCAGTACTTC.

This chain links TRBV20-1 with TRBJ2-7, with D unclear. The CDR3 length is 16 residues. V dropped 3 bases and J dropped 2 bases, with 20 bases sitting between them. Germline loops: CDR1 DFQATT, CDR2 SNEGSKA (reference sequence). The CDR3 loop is CSASENLSSLTYEQYV. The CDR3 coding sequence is TGCAGTGCTAGTGAGAACTTAAGCTCCCTTACCTACGAGCAGTACGTC.

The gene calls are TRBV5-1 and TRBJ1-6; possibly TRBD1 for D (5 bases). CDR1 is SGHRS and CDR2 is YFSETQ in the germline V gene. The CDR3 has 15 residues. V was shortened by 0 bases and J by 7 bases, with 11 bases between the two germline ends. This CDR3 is CASSLAVGGNSPLHF. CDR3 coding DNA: TGCGCCAGCAGCTTGGCCGTTGGGGGGAATTCACCCCTCCACTTT.

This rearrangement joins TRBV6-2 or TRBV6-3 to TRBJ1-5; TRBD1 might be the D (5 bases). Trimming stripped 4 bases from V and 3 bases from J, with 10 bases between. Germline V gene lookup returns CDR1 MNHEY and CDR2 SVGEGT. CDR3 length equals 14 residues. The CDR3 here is CASSSTDINQPQHF. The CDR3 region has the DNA TGTGCCAGCAGTTCGACAGATATCAATCAGCCCCAGCATTTT.

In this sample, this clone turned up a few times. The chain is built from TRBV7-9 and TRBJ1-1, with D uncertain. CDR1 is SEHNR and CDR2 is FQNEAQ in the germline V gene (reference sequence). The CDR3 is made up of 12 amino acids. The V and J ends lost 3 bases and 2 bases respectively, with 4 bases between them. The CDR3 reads CASSLTNTEAFF. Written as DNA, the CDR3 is TGTGCCAGCAGCTTGACAAACACTGAAGCTTTCTTT.

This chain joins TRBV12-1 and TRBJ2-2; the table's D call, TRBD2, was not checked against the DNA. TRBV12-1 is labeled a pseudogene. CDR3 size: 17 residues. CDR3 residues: CASSFLRANLNTGELFF. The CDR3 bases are TGTGCCAGCAGCTTTCTGAGGGCCAACCTGAACACCGGGGAGCTGTTTTTT.

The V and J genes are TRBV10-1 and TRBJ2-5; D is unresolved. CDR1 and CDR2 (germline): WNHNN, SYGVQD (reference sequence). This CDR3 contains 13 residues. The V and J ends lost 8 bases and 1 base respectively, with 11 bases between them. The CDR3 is CASAGMAQETQYF. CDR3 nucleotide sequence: TGCGCCAGCGCAGGAATGGCCCAAGAGACCCAGTACTTC.

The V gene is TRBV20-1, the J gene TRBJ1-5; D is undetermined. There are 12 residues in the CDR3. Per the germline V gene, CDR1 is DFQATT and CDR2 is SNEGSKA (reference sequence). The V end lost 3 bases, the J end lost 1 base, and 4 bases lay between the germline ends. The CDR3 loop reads CSASLSNQPQHF. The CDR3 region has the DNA TGCAGTGCTAGTCTAAGCAATCAGCCCCAGCATTTT.

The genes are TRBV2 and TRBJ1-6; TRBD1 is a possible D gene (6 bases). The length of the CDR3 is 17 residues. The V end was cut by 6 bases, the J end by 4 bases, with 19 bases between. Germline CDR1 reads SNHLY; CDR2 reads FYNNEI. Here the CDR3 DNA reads TGTGCCAGCAGACGAGCCGGGACAAATACATATAATTCACCCCTCCACTTT. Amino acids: CASRRAGTNTYNSPLHF.

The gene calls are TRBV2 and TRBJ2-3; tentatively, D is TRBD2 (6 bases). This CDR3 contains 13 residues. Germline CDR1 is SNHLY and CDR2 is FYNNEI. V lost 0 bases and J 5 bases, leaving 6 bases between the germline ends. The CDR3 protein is CASSEAGGDTQYF. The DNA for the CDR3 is TGTGCCAGCAGTGAAGCGGGGGGAGATACGCAGTATTTT.